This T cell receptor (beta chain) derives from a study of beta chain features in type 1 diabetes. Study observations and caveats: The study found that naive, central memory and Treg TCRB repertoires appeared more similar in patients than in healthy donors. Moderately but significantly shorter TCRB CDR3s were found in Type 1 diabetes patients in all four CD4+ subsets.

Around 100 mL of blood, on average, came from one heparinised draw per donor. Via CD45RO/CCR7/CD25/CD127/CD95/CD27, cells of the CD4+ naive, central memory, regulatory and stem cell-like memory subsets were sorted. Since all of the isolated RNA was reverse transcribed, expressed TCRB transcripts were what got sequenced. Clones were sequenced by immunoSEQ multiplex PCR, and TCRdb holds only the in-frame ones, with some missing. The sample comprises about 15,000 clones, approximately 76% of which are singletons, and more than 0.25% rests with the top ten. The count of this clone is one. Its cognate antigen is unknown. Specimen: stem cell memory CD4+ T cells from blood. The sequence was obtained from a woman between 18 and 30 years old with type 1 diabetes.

DNA of the CDR3: TGTGCCAGCAGTGAGTCCTCCGGGATGTTCCATGAGCAGTTCTTC. Residues: CASSESSGMFHEQFF. The chain uses TRBV6-4 and TRBJ2-1, with D maybe TRBD2 (5 bases). The germline V gene has CDR1 MRHNA and CDR2 SNTAGT. This CDR3 is built from 15 residues. The V end was cut by 3 bases, the J end by 8 bases, with 17 bases between.